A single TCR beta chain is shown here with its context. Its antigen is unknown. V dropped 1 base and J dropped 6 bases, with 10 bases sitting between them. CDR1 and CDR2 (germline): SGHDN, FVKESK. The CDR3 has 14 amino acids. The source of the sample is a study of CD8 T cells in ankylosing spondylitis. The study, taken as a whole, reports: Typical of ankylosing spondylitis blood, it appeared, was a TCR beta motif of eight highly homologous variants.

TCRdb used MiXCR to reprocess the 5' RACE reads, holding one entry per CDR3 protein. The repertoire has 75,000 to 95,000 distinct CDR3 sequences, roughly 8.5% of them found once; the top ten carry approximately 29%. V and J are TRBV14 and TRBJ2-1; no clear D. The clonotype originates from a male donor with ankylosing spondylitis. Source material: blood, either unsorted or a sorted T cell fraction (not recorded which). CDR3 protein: CASSQGNLANEQFF. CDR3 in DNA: TGTGCCAGCAGCCAAGGAAATCTCGCCAATGAGCAGTTCTTC.